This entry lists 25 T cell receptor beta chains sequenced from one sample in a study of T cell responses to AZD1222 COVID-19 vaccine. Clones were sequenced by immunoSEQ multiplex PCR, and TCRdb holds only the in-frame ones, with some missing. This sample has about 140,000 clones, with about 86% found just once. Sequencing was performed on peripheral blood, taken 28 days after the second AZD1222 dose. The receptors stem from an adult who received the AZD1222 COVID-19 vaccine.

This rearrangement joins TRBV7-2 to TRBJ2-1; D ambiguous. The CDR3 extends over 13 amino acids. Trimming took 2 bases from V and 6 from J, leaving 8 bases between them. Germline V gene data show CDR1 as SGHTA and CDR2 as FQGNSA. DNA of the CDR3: TGTGCCAGCAGCTTAATTACTGGCAATGAGCAGTTCTTC. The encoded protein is CASSLITGNEQFF.

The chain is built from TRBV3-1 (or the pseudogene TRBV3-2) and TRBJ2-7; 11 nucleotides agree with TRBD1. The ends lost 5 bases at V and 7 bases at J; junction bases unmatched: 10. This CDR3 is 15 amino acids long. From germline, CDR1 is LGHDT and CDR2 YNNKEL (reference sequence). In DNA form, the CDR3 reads TGTGCCAGCAGCGACCTTGGACAGGGGGCTGGAGAGCAGTACTTC. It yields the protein CASSDLGQGAGEQYF.

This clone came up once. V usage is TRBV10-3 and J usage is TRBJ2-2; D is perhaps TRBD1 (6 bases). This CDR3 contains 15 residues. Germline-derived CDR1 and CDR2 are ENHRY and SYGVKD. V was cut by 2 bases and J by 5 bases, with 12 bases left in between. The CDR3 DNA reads TGTGCCATCAGTGAGGAGCTCAGGGGTACCGGGGAGCTGTTTTTT. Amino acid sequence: CAISEELRGTGELFF.

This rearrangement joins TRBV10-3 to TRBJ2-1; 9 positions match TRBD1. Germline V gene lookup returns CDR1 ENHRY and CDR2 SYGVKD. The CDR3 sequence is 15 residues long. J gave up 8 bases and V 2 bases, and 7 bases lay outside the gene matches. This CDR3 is CAISEGQGRADEQFF. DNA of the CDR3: TGTGCCATCAGTGAGGGACAGGGGAGAGCTGATGAGCAGTTCTTC.

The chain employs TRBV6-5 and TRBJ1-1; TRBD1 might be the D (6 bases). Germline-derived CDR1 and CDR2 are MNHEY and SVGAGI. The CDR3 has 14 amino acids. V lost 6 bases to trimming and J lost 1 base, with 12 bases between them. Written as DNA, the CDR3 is TGTGCCAGCAGAATCAGGGGAGGGAACACTGAAGCTTTCTTT. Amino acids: CASRIRGGNTEAFF.

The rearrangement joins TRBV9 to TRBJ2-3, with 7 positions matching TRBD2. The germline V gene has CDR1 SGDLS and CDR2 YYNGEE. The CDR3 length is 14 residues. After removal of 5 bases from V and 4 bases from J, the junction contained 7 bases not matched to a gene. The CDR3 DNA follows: TGTGCCAGCAGTGGGGGGGTTAGGGCAGATACGCAGTATTTT. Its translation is CASSGGVRADTQYF. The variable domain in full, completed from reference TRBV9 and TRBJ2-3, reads DSGVTQTPKHLITATGQRVTLRCSPRSGDLSVYWYQQSLDQGLQFLIQYYNGEERAKGNILERFSAQQFPDLHSELNLSSLELGDSALYFCASSGGVRADTQYFGPGTRLTVL.

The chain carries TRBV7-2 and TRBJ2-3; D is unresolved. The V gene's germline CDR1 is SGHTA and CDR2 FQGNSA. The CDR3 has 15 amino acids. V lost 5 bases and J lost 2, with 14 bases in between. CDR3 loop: CASSRWTPPTDTQYF. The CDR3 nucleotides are TGTGCCAGCAGCCGGTGGACCCCCCCCACAGATACGCAGTATTTT.

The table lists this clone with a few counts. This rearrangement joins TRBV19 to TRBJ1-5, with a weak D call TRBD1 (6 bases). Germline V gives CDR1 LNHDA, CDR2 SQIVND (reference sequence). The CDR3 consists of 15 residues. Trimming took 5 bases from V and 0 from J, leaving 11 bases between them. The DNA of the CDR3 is TGTGCCAGTAGTGGGGGGCCCTATAGCAATCAGCCCCAGCATTTT. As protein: CASSGGPYSNQPQHF.

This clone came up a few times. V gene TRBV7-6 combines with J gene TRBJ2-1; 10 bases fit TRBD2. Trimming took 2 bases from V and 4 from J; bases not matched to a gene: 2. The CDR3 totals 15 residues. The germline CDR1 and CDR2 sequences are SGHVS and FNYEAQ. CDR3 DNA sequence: TGTGCCAGCAGCTTACTAGCGGGGGAGTACAATGAGCAGTTCTTC. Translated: CASSLLAGEYNEQFF.

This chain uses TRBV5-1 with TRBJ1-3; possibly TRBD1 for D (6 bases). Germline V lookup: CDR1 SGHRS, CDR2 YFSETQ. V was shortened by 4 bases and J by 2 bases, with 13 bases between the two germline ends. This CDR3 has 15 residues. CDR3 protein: CASSIIGGAGNTIYF. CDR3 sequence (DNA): TGCGCCAGCAGCATAATAGGGGGAGCTGGAAACACCATATATTTT.

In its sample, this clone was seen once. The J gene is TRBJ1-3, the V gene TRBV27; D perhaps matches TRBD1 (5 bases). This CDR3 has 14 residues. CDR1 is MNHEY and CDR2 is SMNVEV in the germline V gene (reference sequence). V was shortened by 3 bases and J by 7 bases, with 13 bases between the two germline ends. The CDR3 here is CASSFGGLGNTIYF. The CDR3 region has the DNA TGTGCCAGCAGTTTCGGGGGTCTCGGCAACACCATATATTTT.

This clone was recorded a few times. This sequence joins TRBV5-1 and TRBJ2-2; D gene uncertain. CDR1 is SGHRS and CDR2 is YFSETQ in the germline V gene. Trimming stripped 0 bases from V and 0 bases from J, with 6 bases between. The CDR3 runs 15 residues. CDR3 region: CASSLEDANTGELFF. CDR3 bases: TGCGCCAGCAGCTTGGAGGACGCGAACACCGGGGAGCTGTTTTTT.

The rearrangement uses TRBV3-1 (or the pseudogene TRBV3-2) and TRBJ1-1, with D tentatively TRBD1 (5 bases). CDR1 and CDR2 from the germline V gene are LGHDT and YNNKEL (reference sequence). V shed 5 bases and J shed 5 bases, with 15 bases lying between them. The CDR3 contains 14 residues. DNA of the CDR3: TGTGCCAGCAGCGCAAATTTGGAGGGGACTGAAGCTTTCTTT. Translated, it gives CASSANLEGTEAFF.

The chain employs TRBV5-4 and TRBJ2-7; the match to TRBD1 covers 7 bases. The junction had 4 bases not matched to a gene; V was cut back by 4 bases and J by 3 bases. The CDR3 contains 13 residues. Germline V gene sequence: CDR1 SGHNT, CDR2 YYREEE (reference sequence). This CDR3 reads CASSRGQSYEQYF. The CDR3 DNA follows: TGTGCCAGCAGCCGGGGACAGAGCTACGAGCAGTACTTC.

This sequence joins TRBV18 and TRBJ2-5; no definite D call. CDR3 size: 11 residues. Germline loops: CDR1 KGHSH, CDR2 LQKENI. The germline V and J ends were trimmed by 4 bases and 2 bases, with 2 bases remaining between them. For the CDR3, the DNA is TGTGCCAGCTCACAACAAGAGACCCAGTACTTC. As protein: CASSQQETQYF.

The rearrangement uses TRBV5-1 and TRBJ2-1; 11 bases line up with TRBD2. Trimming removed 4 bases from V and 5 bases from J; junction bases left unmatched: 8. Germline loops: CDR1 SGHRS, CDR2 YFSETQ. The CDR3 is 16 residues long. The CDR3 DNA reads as TGCGCCAGCAGCCGAGGTAGCGGGGGGGCCCACAATGAGCAGTTCTTC. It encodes CASSRGSGGAHNEQFF.

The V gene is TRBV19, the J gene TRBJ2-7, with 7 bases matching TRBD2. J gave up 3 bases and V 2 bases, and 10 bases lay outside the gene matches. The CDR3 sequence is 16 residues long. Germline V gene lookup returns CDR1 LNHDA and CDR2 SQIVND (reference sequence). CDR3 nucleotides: TGTGCCAGTAGTATACACCCACTCCGGACTAGCTACGAGCAGTACTTC. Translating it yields CASSIHPLRTSYEQYF. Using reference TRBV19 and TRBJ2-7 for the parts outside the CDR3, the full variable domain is DGGITQSPKYLFRKEGQNVTLSCEQNLNHDAMYWYRQDPGQGLRLIYYSQIVNDFQKGDIAEGYSVSREKKESFPLTVTSAQKNPTAFYLCASSIHPLRTSYEQYFGPGTRLTVT.

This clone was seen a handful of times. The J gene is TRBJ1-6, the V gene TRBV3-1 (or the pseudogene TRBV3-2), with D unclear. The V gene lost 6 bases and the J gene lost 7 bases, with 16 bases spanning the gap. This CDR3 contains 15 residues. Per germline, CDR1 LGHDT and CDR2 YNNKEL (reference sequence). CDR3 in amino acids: CASRQEGPQNSPLHF. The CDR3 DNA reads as TGTGCCAGCAGGCAGGAAGGTCCTCAAAATTCACCCCTCCACTTT.

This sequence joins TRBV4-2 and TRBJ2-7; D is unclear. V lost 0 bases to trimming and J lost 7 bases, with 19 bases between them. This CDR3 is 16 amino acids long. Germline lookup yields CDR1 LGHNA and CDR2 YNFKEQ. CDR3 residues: CASSQESPLTVGEQYF. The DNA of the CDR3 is TGTGCCAGCAGCCAAGAGTCCCCCCTTACAGTAGGAGAGCAGTACTTC.

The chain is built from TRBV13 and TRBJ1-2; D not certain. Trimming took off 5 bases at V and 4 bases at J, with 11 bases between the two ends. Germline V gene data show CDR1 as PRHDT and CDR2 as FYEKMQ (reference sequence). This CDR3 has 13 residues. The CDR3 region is CASSARPSYGYTF. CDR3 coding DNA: TGTGCCAGCAGCGCCCGACCGTCCTATGGCTACACCTTC.

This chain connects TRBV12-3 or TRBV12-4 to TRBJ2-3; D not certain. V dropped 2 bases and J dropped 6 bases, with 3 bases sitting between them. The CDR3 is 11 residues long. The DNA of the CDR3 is TGTGCCAGCAGTTTACGGGATACGCAGTATTTT. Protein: CASSLRDTQYF.

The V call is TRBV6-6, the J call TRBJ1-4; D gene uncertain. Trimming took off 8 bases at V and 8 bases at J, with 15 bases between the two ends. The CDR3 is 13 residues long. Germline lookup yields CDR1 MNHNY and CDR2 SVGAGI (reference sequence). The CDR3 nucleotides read TGTGCCAGCCGTAGATTGGTTGGGGAAAAACTGTTTTTT. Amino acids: CASRRLVGEKLFF.

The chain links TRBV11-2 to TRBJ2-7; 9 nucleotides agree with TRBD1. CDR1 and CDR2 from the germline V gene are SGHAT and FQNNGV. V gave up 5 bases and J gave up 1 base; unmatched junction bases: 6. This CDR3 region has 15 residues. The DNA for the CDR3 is TGTGCCAGCAGCAGTTGGACAGGGGTGTCCTACGAGCAGTACTTC. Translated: CASSSWTGVSYEQYF.

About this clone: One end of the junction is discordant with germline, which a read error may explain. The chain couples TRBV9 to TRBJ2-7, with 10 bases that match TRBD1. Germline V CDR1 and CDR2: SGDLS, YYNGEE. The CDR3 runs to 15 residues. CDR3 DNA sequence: TGTGCCAGCAGCGGGGACAGGGGACGAGGACCAGAGTTGAACTTC. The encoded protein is CASSGDRGRGPELNF.

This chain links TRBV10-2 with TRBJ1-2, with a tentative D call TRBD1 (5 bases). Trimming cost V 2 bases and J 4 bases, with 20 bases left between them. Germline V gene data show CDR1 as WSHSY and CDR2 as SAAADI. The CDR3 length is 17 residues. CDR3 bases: TGCGCCAGCAGTGAGAACCTGGTCTCCAGGGCTAGCTATGGCTACACCTTC. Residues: CASSENLVSRASYGYTF.